Listed below are T cell receptor beta chains from one sample, sequenced in a study of blood T cells in healthy people across ages. MiXCR was run by TCRdb on the 5' RACE reads, yielding one entry per CDR3 protein. In the table there are 1.5 million to 2 million distinct CDR3 sequences, around 50% of which are singletons. Sequencing was performed on blood. These receptors were taken from a woman aged 40-49 years in good health. CDR3s include the opening cysteine and the closing phenylalanine or tryptophan. The order of the fields is V gene, J gene, D gene, clone size, CDR3 DNA, CDR3 protein. The D gene is left open where the match is weak. Clone size, where shown, is once, few, many, or a class for clones that have expanded.

V: TRBV2
J: TRBJ2-5
D: .
size: .
DNA: TGTGCCAGCAGCGGCGCGTTTCGGTACTTC
CDR3: CASSGAFRYF

V: TRBV6-6
J: TRBJ2-3
D: .
size: many
DNA: TGTGCCAGCAGTCCCGGGACGGTCGGTACGCAGTATTTT
CDR3: CASSPGTVGTQYF

V: TRBV15
J: TRBJ2-7
D: .
size: .
DNA: TGTGCCACCAGCAGAGCGGGCGTTTCGGGTGAGCAGTACTTC
CDR3: CATSRAGVSGEQYF

V: TRBV4-3
J: TRBJ2-7
D: TRBD2
size: .
DNA: TGCGCCAGCAGCCAAGATGTCCCTAGCGGGGATGGGAATGAGCAGTACTTC
CDR3: CASSQDVPSGDGNEQYF

V: TRBV24-1
J: TRBJ2-2
D: .
size: few
DNA: TGTGCCACCAGTGACGGGGCGGTCTCCGGGGAGCTGTTTTTT
CDR3: CATSDGAVSGELFF

V: TRBV6-6
J: TRBJ2-6
D: TRBD2
size: few
DNA: TGTGCCAGCAGTTACGGGGGGGAGAGCTCTGGGGCCAACGTCCTGACTTTC
CDR3: CASSYGGESSGANVLTF

V: TRBV6-5
J: TRBJ2-5
D: TRBD1
size: few
DNA: TGTGCCAGCAGTTACGGACAGGGTTCAGAGACCCAGTACTTC
CDR3: CASSYGQGSETQYF

V: TRBV20-1
J: TRBJ2-1
D: TRBD1
size: .
DNA: TGCAGTGCTAGGAAAGCAGGGGGCAGTGAGCAGTTCTTC
CDR3: CSARKAGGSEQFF

V: TRBV7-2
J: TRBJ2-5
D: .
size: .
DNA: TGTGCCAGCAGCTTAAGGGCTAGCGTGGAGACCCAGTACTTC
CDR3: CASSLRASVETQYF

V: TRBV12-3/TRBV12-4
J: TRBJ2-3
D: TRBD1
size: .
DNA: TGTGCCAGCAGGAGGGACAGTCAGACAGATACGCAGTATTTT
CDR3: CASRRDSQTDTQYF

V: TRBV15
J: TRBJ1-2
D: .
size: .
DNA: TGTGCCACCAGCAGAGCAGATAGCTATGGCTACACCTTC
CDR3: CATSRADSYGYTF

V: TRBV27
J: TRBJ2-5
D: .
size: few
DNA: TGTGCCAGCAGTTTATCGTGGTTAAGACCGAGAGAGACCCAGTACTTC
CDR3: CASSLSWLRPRETQYF

V: TRBV6-2/TRBV6-3
J: TRBJ2-7
D: TRBD1
size: few
DNA: TGTGCCACGACGACAGGGGGCTATGACGAGCAGTACTTC
CDR3: CATTTGGYDEQYF

V: TRBV7-2
J: TRBJ2-3
D: TRBD1
size: few
DNA: TGTGCCAGCAGCAGAGTCGGGACAGGGAGAACAGATACGCAGTATTTT
CDR3: CASSRVGTGRTDTQYF

V: TRBV10-3
J: TRBJ2-7
D: .
size: few
DNA: TGTGCCATCGGTGAGAGCTCCTACGAGCAGTACTTC
CDR3: CAIGESSYEQYF

V: TRBV20-1
J: TRBJ2-6
D: .
size: few
DNA: TGCAGTGCTAGAGGTCAGGGTGGACCTGGGGCCAACGTCCTGACTTTC
CDR3: CSARGQGGPGANVLTF

V: TRBV5-5
J: TRBJ1-2
D: TRBD1
size: .
DNA: TGTGCCAGCAGCTTGGCCAGGGGGAGAGGTGGCTACACCTTC
CDR3: CASSLARGRGGYTF